This T cell receptor (beta chain) was recorded in a study of blood T cell repertoires in COVID-19. CDR1 MGHRA and CDR2 YSYEKL come from the germline V gene. This CDR3 spans 16 amino acids. V shed 3 bases, J shed 5 bases, and the junction held 8 bases outside the gene matches. This table comes from immunoSEQ multiplex PCR, and its TCRdb copy is limited to in-frame clones, with some not included. The profile covers roughly 400,000 clones, with 80% to 90% appearing a single time and 1% to 1.3% taken by the ten largest. The rearrangement joins TRBV4-1 to TRBJ2-7; TRBD2 agrees at 12 bases. The TCR sequence derives from a man aged 25-45 years who had recovered from COVID-19. Input material: PBMCs or T cells enriched from blood (not recorded which). CDR3 sequence (DNA): TGCGCCAGCAGCCAGGCGCTAGCGGGAGGGTGGAACGAGCAGTACTTC. Translated: CASSQALAGGWNEQYF.